This is a list of T cell receptor beta chains from one sample in a study of blood T cell repertoires in COVID-19. Repertoires were generated with immunoSEQ multiplex PCR, while TCRdb's copy carries only in-frame clones and drops some. Of about 230,000 clones listed, 80% to 90% are singletons. Sequencing was performed on peripheral blood. These receptors originate from a man in his forties with acute or convalescent COVID-19. Both conserved end residues are part of each CDR3. A D gene is named only where the DNA matches it firmly. Not every row has a clone size; where given, it reads once, few, many or a size class.

TRBV6-5	-	TRBJ1-5	-	CASSPLPGSNQPQHF	TGTGCCAGCAGTCCATTACCAGGAAGCAATCAGCCCCAGCATTTT
TRBV24-1	TRBD1	TRBJ2-7	-	CATSENSGQRYF	TGTGCCACCAGCGAAAATTCGGGACAGAGGTACTTC
TRBV3-1/TRBV3-2	TRBD2	TRBJ2-1	few	CASSQEGLVDNEQFF	TGTGCCAGCAGCCAAGAGGGACTAGTTGATAATGAGCAGTTCTTC
TRBV7-6	TRBD2	TRBJ2-1	-	CASSSELAGRNNEQFF	TGTGCCAGCAGCTCCGAACTAGCGGGGCGTAACAATGAGCAGTTCTTC
TRBV9	TRBD2	TRBJ2-1	-	CASSLLAGGPYEQFF	TGTGCCAGCAGCCTACTAGCGGGGGGGCCGTATGAGCAGTTCTTC
TRBV6-5	-	TRBJ1-1	-	CASSTPWGRTEAFF	TGTGCCAGCAGTACCCCGTGGGGGCGGACTGAAGCTTTCTTT
TRBV19	-	TRBJ1-1	-	CASTPGGDRVEAFF	TGTGCCAGTACTCCAGGAGGGGATCGGGTCGAAGCTTTCTTT
TRBV7-3	-	TRBJ1-2	-	CASSAEGTLNYGYTF	TGTGCCAGCAGCGCCGAAGGGACACTTAACTATGGCTACACCTTC
TRBV7-2	TRBD1	TRBJ1-2	-	CASSNRDRVYGYTF	TGTGCCAGCAGCAACCGTGACAGGGTGTATGGCTACACCTTC
TRBV29-1	-	TRBJ1-1	few	CSVETLAGARAFF	TGCAGCGTTGAAACTCTGGCGGGGGCGCGAGCTTTCTTT
TRBV9	TRBD2	TRBJ2-3	-	CASSVTSGGAPDTQYF	TGTGCCAGCAGCGTAACCAGCGGGGGGGCACCAGATACGCAGTATTTT
TRBV4-1	TRBD1	TRBJ2-2	-	CASSLGTAGGELFF	TGCGCCAGCAGCCTAGGGACAGCAGGCGGGGAGCTGTTTTTT
TRBV9	-	TRBJ1-1	-	CASSPSGNTEAFF	TGTGCCAGCAGCCCCAGTGGGAACACTGAAGCTTTCTTT
TRBV7-9	TRBD1	TRBJ1-5	-	CASSPADRGLNQPQHF	TGTGCCAGCAGCCCGGCGGACAGGGGGCTGAATCAGCCCCAGCATTTT
TRBV11-3	-	TRBJ2-5	-	CASSLDGALGETQYF	TGTGCCAGCAGCTTAGATGGGGCCCTGGGGGAGACCCAGTACTTC
TRBV7-3	-	TRBJ2-1	-	CASSFGGPADDEQFF	TGTGCCAGCAGCTTCGGCGGGCCTGCGGACGATGAGCAGTTCTTC
TRBV18	TRBD2	TRBJ2-3	-	CASSYATSGGTTDTQYF	TGTGCCAGCTCCTACGCGACTAGCGGGGGTACCACAGATACGCAGTATTTT
TRBV6-5	-	TRBJ1-1	-	CASAQGHPGTEAFF	TGTGCCAGCGCCCAGGGACACCCGGGGACTGAAGCTTTCTTT
TRBV28	-	TRBJ1-3	many	CASRPGGVGNTIYF	TGTGCCAGCAGACCCGGGGGGGTGGGAAACACCATATATTTT
TRBV7-2	-	TRBJ1-1	-	CASSLASARVGAEAFF	TGTGCCAGCAGCTTAGCGTCCGCCAGGGTCGGAGCTGAAGCTTTCTTT
TRBV6-5	-	TRBJ1-1	-	CASSSPRLGPAEAFF	TGTGCCAGCAGTTCCCCCCGACTCGGTCCCGCTGAAGCTTTCTTT
TRBV27	-	TRBJ1-5	-	CASSFTGSNQPQHF	TGTGCCAGCAGTTTCACAGGGAGCAATCAGCCCCAGCATTTT
TRBV7-2	-	TRBJ2-1	-	CASSGQAYAYNEQFF	TGTGCCAGCAGCGGGCAGGCGTACGCCTACAATGAGCAGTTCTTC
TRBV7-2	-	TRBJ1-3	-	CASSALQGNTIYF	TGTGCCAGCAGCGCCCTACAGGGAAACACCATATATTTT
TRBV18	TRBD1	TRBJ1-1	-	CASSGTATFEAFF	TGTGCCAGCTCCGGGACAGCCACCTTTGAAGCTTTCTTT
TRBV28	-	TRBJ1-2	-	CASSLGPPGLVSYGYTF	TGTGCCAGCAGTTTAGGCCCCCCGGGGTTAGTTAGCTATGGCTACACCTTC
TRBV27	-	TRBJ1-5	once	CASSLKQSIYSNQPQHF	TGTGCCAGCAGTTTAAAACAGAGTATTTATAGCAATCAGCCCCAGCATTTT
TRBV28	TRBD1	TRBJ1-4	-	CASSLFDRGANEKLFF	TGTGCCAGCAGTTTATTCGACAGGGGGGCTAATGAAAAACTGTTTTTT
TRBV2	-	TRBJ1-2	once	CASSEALRGYGYTF	TGTGCCAGCAGTGAAGCGCTTCGAGGTTATGGCTACACCTTC
TRBV6-6	TRBD1	TRBJ2-7	-	CASSRTGISYEQYF	TGTGCCAGCAGTCGGACAGGAATCTCCTACGAGCAGTACTTC
TRBV5-1	TRBD1	TRBJ1-6	-	CASSSGQGANNSPLHF	TGCGCCAGCAGCTCCGGACAGGGGGCTAATAATTCACCCCTCCACTTT
TRBV7-9	TRBD1	TRBJ1-6	once	CASSSTGTGNSPLHF	TGTGCCAGCAGCTCTACCGGGACAGGGAATTCACCCCTCCACTTT
TRBV12-5	-	TRBJ2-7	-	CASGLQSSYEQYF	TGTGCTAGTGGTTTGCAGTCCTCCTACGAGCAGTACTTC
TRBV5-1	TRBD2	TRBJ2-5	-	CASSPLTSGAKETQYF	TGCGCCAGCAGCCCTTTGACTAGCGGGGCAAAAGAGACCCAGTACTTC
TRBV19	-	TRBJ1-5	few	CASRVPGSGNQPQHF	TGTGCCAGTAGGGTGCCAGGTTCTGGCAATCAGCCCCAGCATTTT
TRBV5-1	-	TRBJ2-3	-	CASSGQGRSTDTQYF	TGCGCCAGCAGCGGCCAGGGGCGGAGCACAGATACGCAGTATTTT
TRBV7-8	-	TRBJ2-2	few	CASSQGQPTGELFF	TGTGCCAGCAGCCAAGGACAGCCCACCGGGGAGCTGTTTTTT
TRBV6-1	TRBD1	TRBJ2-2	-	CASSLTGGAGELFF	TGTGCCAGCAGTTTGACAGGGGGCGCCGGGGAGCTGTTTTTT
TRBV6-5	-	TRBJ2-1	-	CASTPAGYNEQFF	TGTGCCAGCACCCCAGCGGGTTACAATGAGCAGTTCTTC